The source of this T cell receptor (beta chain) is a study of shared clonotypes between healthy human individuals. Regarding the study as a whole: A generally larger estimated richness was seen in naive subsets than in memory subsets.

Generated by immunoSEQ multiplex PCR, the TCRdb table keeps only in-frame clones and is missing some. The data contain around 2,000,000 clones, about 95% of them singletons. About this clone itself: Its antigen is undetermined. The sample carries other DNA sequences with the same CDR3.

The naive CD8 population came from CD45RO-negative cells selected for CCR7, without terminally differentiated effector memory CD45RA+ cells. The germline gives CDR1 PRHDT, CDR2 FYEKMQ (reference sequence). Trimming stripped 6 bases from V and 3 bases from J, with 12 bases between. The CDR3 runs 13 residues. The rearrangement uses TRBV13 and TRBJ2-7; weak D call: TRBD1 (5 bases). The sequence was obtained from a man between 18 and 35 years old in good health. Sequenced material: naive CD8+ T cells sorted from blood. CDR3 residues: CASSRGRDYEQYF. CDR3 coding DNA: TGTGCCAGCAGTCGTGGCAGGGACTACGAGCAGTACTTC.